This entry concerns a single T cell receptor beta chain. Mismatch with germline at one junction end may stem from a read error. Isolation of PBMCs gave at least 6 million cells per sample. This sample is drawn from a study of blood T cells in healthy people across ages. CDR3 length: 17 residues. Together with a sample-barcoded 5' primer, a J-beta primer mix was included in a second PCR lasting roughly 7 to 11 cycles. TCRdb fed the 5' RACE reads into MiXCR, producing one record per CDR3 protein. Here the sample spans around 1,100,000 distinct CDR3 sequences, around two fifths being singletons. This clonotype originated in a man between 18 and 29 years old in good health. The rearrangement links TRBV12-3 or TRBV12-4 to TRBJ2-1; D perhaps matches TRBD1 (5 bases). The J call may be incorrect, as the DNA end agrees better with TRBJ2-7. Sequencing was performed on blood. CDR3 DNA: TGTACCAGCAGTTTAGGAGTATTGACAGAAACCTACAATGAGCAGTACTTC. It is translated as CTSSLGVLTETYNEQYF.